This T cell receptor beta chain came from a study of identical twins' blood T cells. In the original processing: Each library had 2.2 to 3.6 million CDR3 reads and about 95,000 to nearly 550,000 clonotypes. MiXCR was run by TCRdb on the 5' RACE reads, yielding one entry per CDR3 protein. TCRdb's processing, not the authors', yielded these V and J calls. The sample has 350,000 to 400,000 distinct CDR3 sequences; roughly 28% are singletons. The three twin pairs were reared together, likely meeting the same infections. This CDR3 is 11 amino acids long. The germline V gene has CDR1 SQVTM and CDR2 ANQGSEA. V gave up 6 bases and J gave up 2 bases, with 7 bases separating them.

Sequenced: PBMCs. This sequence was found in a woman aged 18 to 55 in good health. This sequence joins TRBV29-1 and TRBJ1-2; weak D call: TRBD1 (5 bases). The CDR3 here is CSVRQNYGYTF. In nucleotides, the CDR3 is TGCAGCGTCAGACAGAACTATGGCTACACCTTC.